A single sample is the source of the 27 T cell receptor beta chains below, sequenced in a study of identical twins. TCRdb processed the 5' RACE reads anew with MiXCR; each CDR3 protein has one entry. The sample shows approximately 700,000 distinct CDR3 sequences, about 20% of them seen only once. The same data also contributed to another study, on T cells expressing NK-cell markers.

Sequences were obtained from PBMCs. These receptors were obtained from a woman aged 18-29 years in good health.

In its sample, this clonotype was seen a few times. CDR3 DNA: TGTGCCAGCAGCTTCTGGGACGGGGAGCTGTTTTTT. Translated: CASSFWDGELFF. This chain connects TRBV5-5 to TRBJ2-2, with D uncertain. CDR1 and CDR2 (germline): SGHKS, YYEKEE (reference sequence). Trimming stripped 2 bases from V and 7 bases from J, with 6 bases between. This CDR3 spans 12 amino acids.

The chain joins TRBV6-5 to TRBJ1-5, with 8 positions matching TRBD1. Germline lookup yields CDR1 MNHEY and CDR2 SVGAGI. This CDR3 is 17 amino acids long. Trimming cost V 2 bases and J 1 base; bases outside gene matches: 7. The CDR3 spells CASSYATGVVSNQPQHF. CDR3 sequence (DNA): TGTGCCAGCAGTTACGCGACAGGGGTAGTGAGCAATCAGCCCCAGCATTTT.

The chain couples TRBV27 to TRBJ2-2; no firm D call. Looked up from germline, CDR1 is MNHEY and CDR2 is SMNVEV (reference sequence). There are 15 residues in the CDR3. V dropped 1 base and J dropped 2 bases, with 8 bases sitting between them. The CDR3 region has the DNA TGTGCCAGCAGTTTATATATCGGTAACACCGGGGAGCTGTTTTTT. Translation: CASSLYIGNTGELFF.

This clonotype was counted only a few times. This chain links TRBV29-1 with TRBJ2-1, with 7 bases matching TRBD2. Germline V gene sequence: CDR1 SQVTM, CDR2 ANQGSEA. The V gene end was trimmed by 6 bases and the J gene end by 0 bases; junction bases not matched to a gene: 5. The CDR3 loop spans 14 amino acids. CDR3 nucleotides: TGCAGCGTCCTAGCGGAAAGCTCCTACAATGAGCAGTTCTTC. Translation gives CSVLAESSYNEQFF.

The chain couples TRBV13 to TRBJ2-2; TRBD2 might be the D (6 bases). The CDR3 has 16 amino acids. Per the germline V gene, CDR1 is PRHDT and CDR2 is FYEKMQ (reference sequence). The V gene lost 4 bases and the J gene lost 3 bases, with 15 bases spanning the gap. The CDR3 region has the DNA TGTGCCAGCAGCTGGGGGGATCGGCAGGACACCGGGGAGCTGTTTTTT. Translating it yields CASSWGDRQDTGELFF.

The chain recombines TRBV20-1 with TRBJ2-7, with 7 bases identical to TRBD2. Germline V gene data show CDR1 as DFQATT and CDR2 as SNEGSKA (reference sequence). With 3 bases clipped from V and 0 bases from J, the junction kept 14 bases outside the gene matches. There are 17 residues in the CDR3. In nucleotides, the CDR3 is TGCAGTGCTAGCCGCGGCCAACTAGCGCGTAGCTCCTACGAGCAGTACTTC. Amino acids: CSASRGQLARSSYEQYF.

The chain combines TRBV23-1 with TRBJ2-3, with D possibly being TRBD2 (7 bases). TRBV23-1 is annotated as an ORF whose role is uncertain. V was clipped by 0 bases and J by 5 bases, with 12 bases between them. The CDR3 is 15 amino acids. In DNA form, the CDR3 reads TGCGCCAGCAGTCAATCGGCGGGGGCTGGAGATACGCAGTATTTT. It translates to CASSQSAGAGDTQYF.

Only a few counts were recorded for this clonotype. This chain links TRBV9 with TRBJ1-2; D is unresolved. Germline lookup yields CDR1 SGDLS and CDR2 YYNGEE. Trimming removed 3 bases at V and 4 bases at J, with 19 bases between. The CDR3 loop spans 16 amino acids. CDR3 sequence: CASSADGSVRPYGYTF. Written as DNA, the CDR3 is TGTGCCAGCAGCGCCGACGGATCCGTAAGACCCTATGGCTACACCTTC.

This sequence joins TRBV10-3 and TRBJ2-1, with 7 bases that match TRBD2. CDR3 size: 15 residues. The germline V gene encodes CDR1 ENHRY and CDR2 SYGVKD. J lost 6 bases, V lost 8 bases, and 13 bases had no gene match. CDR3 loop: CAIAEFREEGNEQFF. DNA for the CDR3: TGTGCCATCGCAGAGTTTCGGGAGGAAGGCAATGAGCAGTTCTTC.

V usage is TRBV27 and J usage is TRBJ1-2, with a tentative D call TRBD1 (5 bases). The V end lost 5 bases, the J end lost 2 bases, and 15 bases lay between the germline ends. Germline values: CDR1 MNHEY, CDR2 SMNVEV (reference sequence). This CDR3 region has 15 residues. The CDR3 sequence: CASSLVLGGNYGYTF. Written as DNA, the CDR3 is TGTGCCAGCAGTCTTGTACTGGGGGGGAACTATGGCTACACCTTC.

The chain recombines TRBV12-5 with TRBJ1-1; tentative D call: TRBD1 (5 bases). This CDR3 is built from 18 residues. Per the germline V gene, CDR1 is LGHNT and CDR2 is FRNRAP. V was cut by 0 bases and J by 5 bases, with 22 bases left in between. The CDR3 bases are TGTGCTAGTGGTTTGGTACCTCTGGCAGGGATGCGTAGTACTGAAGCTTTCTTT. It codes for CASGLVPLAGMRSTEAFF.

As DNA, the CDR3 is TGTGCCAGCAGTTACGAACAAGGACACACCCAGTACTTC. Protein product: CASSYEQGHTQYF. This chain uses TRBV6-6 with TRBJ2-5, with D possibly matching TRBD1 (5 bases). The CDR3 runs to 13 residues. The germline V gene encodes CDR1 MNHNY and CDR2 SVGAGI (reference sequence). Trimming cost V 2 bases and J 8 bases, with 12 bases left between them.

The chain links TRBV6-5 to TRBJ2-2; perhaps TRBD1 as D (6 bases). Deletions cut 4 bases from V and 7 bases from J, with 16 bases between. The CDR3 sequence is 15 residues long. Per the germline V gene, CDR1 is MNHEY and CDR2 is SVGAGI. The CDR3 DNA sequence: TGTGCCAGCAGTTCCTCTACAGGGCGTCACGGGGAGCTGTTTTTT. Protein product: CASSSSTGRHGELFF.

This chain connects TRBV7-2 to TRBJ1-1, with 9 nucleotides matching TRBD1. In germline, CDR1 is SGHTA, CDR2 FQGNSA. The CDR3 is 13 residues long. J was trimmed by 8 bases and V by 3 bases; bases with no gene match: 4. CDR3 DNA sequence: TGTGCCAGCAGCTTGTATGGGACAGGGGAAGCTTTCTTT. Translating it yields CASSLYGTGEAFF. Looking up the rest from reference TRBV7-2 and TRBJ1-1 gives the full variable domain: GAGVSQSPSNKVTEKGKDVELRCDPISGHTALYWYRQSLGQGLEFLIYFQGNSAPDKSGLPSDRFSAERTGGSVSTLTIQRTQQEDSAVYLCASSLYGTGEAFFGQGTRLTVV.

The chain recombines TRBV2 with TRBJ2-1, with 14 bases that match TRBD2. This CDR3 contains 17 residues. V lost 8 bases to trimming and J lost 7 bases; unmatched junction nucleotides: 13. CDR1 is SNHLY and CDR2 is FYNNEI in the germline V gene. CDR3 in amino acids: CASSTSGGALLLNEQFF. The CDR3, as DNA: TGTGCCAGCTCGACTAGCGGGGGGGCCCTGCTCCTGAATGAGCAGTTCTTC.

The chain carries TRBV10-3 and TRBJ2-2; a weak D match, TRBD2 (5 bases). Trimming left V 4 bases short and J 4 bases short, with 10 bases between. CDR3 length equals 14 residues. From germline, CDR1 is ENHRY and CDR2 SYGVKD. The CDR3 DNA reads as TGTGCCATCAGTGCTAATCGGGGCACCGGGGAGCTGTTTTTT. It codes for CAISANRGTGELFF.

This clonotype was detected only a few times. The chain uses TRBV9 and TRBJ2-1; D unresolved. Germline V gene data show CDR1 as SGDLS and CDR2 as YYNGEE. V lost 2 bases and J 3 bases, leaving 9 bases between the germline ends. The length of the CDR3 is 14 residues. CDR3 sequence reads: CASSVDGIYNEQFF. DNA for the CDR3: TGTGCCAGCAGCGTCGATGGCATCTACAATGAGCAGTTCTTC.

This clonotype appeared a few times. The genes are TRBV7-9 and TRBJ2-7, with 8 bases matching TRBD1. Losses at the gene ends were 7 bases for V and 6 bases for J; bases not matched to a gene: 8. The germline V gene encodes CDR1 SEHNR and CDR2 FQNEAQ (reference sequence). This CDR3 has 13 residues. The CDR3 here is CASIPPGGREQYF. The CDR3 nucleotides read TGTGCCAGCATCCCGCCAGGGGGCCGCGAGCAGTACTTC.

This clonotype was picked up a small number of times. The chain combines TRBV9 with TRBJ1-4; D unclear. Trimming stripped 0 bases from V and 6 bases from J, with 12 bases between. The CDR3 covers 15 residues. Per the germline V gene, CDR1 is SGDLS and CDR2 is YYNGEE. The CDR3 region is CASSVGAGQDEKLFF. CDR3 sequence (DNA): TGTGCCAGCAGCGTAGGGGCAGGCCAGGATGAAAAACTGTTTTTT.

In this sample, this clonotype turned up a few times. The chain combines TRBV7-3 with TRBJ2-7; TRBD1 might be the D (6 bases). Trimming removed 5 bases from V and 2 bases from J, with 16 bases in between. CDR1 is SGHTA, CDR2 FQGTGA, per germline. This CDR3 comprises 15 residues. The chain's CDR3 is CASSPGETGPYEQYF. CDR3 bases: TGTGCCAGCAGCCCTGGCGAGACAGGACCCTACGAGCAGTACTTC.

There are a few counts of this clonotype. The gene calls are TRBV12-3 or TRBV12-4 and TRBJ2-5; TRBD1 is a possible D gene (6 bases). V gave up 3 bases and J gave up 10 bases, with 9 bases separating them. There are 11 residues in the CDR3. CDR3 residues: CASSFTGNQYF. The CDR3 DNA sequence: TGTGCCAGCAGTTTCACAGGGAACCAGTACTTC.

This clonotype turned up a few times. This chain links TRBV29-1 with TRBJ2-1; the match to TRBD2 covers 13 bases. V gave up 8 bases and J gave up 4 bases; unmatched junction bases: 8. The CDR3 is made up of 15 amino acids. Germline assignment: CDR1 SQVTM and CDR2 ANQGSEA. CDR3 residues: CSTLGTSGTYNEQFF. DNA for the CDR3: TGCAGCACCCTCGGGACTAGCGGGACTTACAATGAGCAGTTCTTC.

CDR3 in amino acids: CASSVTGGAGQETQYF. The CDR3 nucleotides read TGTGCCAGCAGTGTTACAGGGGGAGCAGGTCAAGAGACCCAGTACTTC. This chain uses TRBV9 with TRBJ2-5; TRBD1 aligns across 8 bases. The CDR3 length is 16 residues. J lost 2 bases, V lost 5 bases, and 11 bases had no gene match. CDR1 and CDR2 from the germline V gene are SGDLS and YYNGEE.

This rearrangement joins TRBV11-2 to TRBJ2-3; D may be TRBD1 (7 bases). The V gene's germline CDR1 is SGHAT and CDR2 FQNNGV. V was trimmed by 5 bases and J by 4 bases, leaving 16 bases between them. This CDR3 has 15 amino acids. CDR3 sequence: CASSSKTGRPDTQYF. CDR3 coding DNA: TGTGCCAGCAGCAGCAAGACAGGGAGGCCAGATACGCAGTATTTT. The variable domain in full, with the rest retrieved from reference TRBV11-2 and TRBJ2-3, is EAGVAQSPRYKIIEKRQSVAFWCNPISGHATLYWYQQILGQGPKLLIQFQNNGVVDDSQLPKDRFSAERLKGVDSTLKIQPAKLEDSAVYLCASSSKTGRPDTQYFGPGTRLTVL.

In this sample, this clonotype turned up a few times. The chain combines TRBV27 with TRBJ1-2; D gene uncertain. The V gene lost 4 bases and the J gene lost 6 bases, with 21 bases spanning the gap. The CDR3 contains 16 residues. Germline loops: CDR1 MNHEY, CDR2 SMNVEV (reference sequence). The chain's CDR3 is CASSSRGGWRVHGYTF. CDR3 DNA: TGTGCCAGCAGTTCGCGTGGAGGGTGGAGAGTCCATGGCTACACCTTC.

With regard to this clonotype: With a much larger clone just one base away, this may be a read error. The CDR3 nucleotides read TGTGCCGGCAGTGAAAGAGGGACAAACGAGCAGTACTTC. Residues: CAGSERGTNEQYF. This chain uses TRBV25-1 with TRBJ2-7, with D possibly TRBD1 on 6 matching bases. Germline values: CDR1 MGHDK, CDR2 SYGVNS. The CDR3 sequence is 13 residues long.

The chain employs TRBV5-4 and TRBJ2-1; D is unresolved. The CDR3 has 16 residues. Trimming shortened V by 6 bases and J by 0 bases, and 16 bases separated the two germline ends. The germline V gene has CDR1 SGHNT and CDR2 YYREEE (reference sequence). The CDR3 nucleotides read TGTGCCAGCACCAACTCCGAGCAGAGCTCCTACAATGAGCAGTTCTTC. Protein product: CASTNSEQSSYNEQFF. The whole variable domain, filled in from reference TRBV5-4 and TRBJ2-1, reads ETGVTQSPTHLIKTRGQQVTLRCSSQSGHNTVSWYQQALGQGPQFIFQYYREEENGRGNFPPRFSGLQFPNYSSELNVNALELDDSALYLCASTNSEQSSYNEQFFGPGTRLTVL.